The next 2 T cell receptor beta chains were all read from a single sample in a study of cytomegalovirus exposure and HLA in healthy donors. PCR used 60 Vbeta primers and 13 Jbeta primers. Measured with immunoSEQ multiplex PCR; TCRdb has only the in-frame clones, and not every one. This sample has under 150,000 clones, with 83% found just once. Sequencing was carried out using PBMCs. These receptors were taken from a man in his forties in good health and CMV-seronegative.

The V and J genes are TRBV7-3 and TRBJ2-2, with TRBD2 matching 12 bases. Germline-derived CDR1 and CDR2 are SGHTA and FQGTGA. The CDR3 is 17 residues long. V lost 5 bases, J lost 3 bases, and 7 bases stayed unmatched. The CDR3 DNA is TGTGCCAGCAGCCGACTAGCGGGAGAAAGTGACACCGGGGAGCTGTTTTTT. The encoded protein is CASSRLAGESDTGELFF.

V is TRBV7-2 and J is TRBJ2-7; D not certain. The CDR3 runs to 14 residues. From germline, CDR1 is SGHTA and CDR2 FQGNSA. Trimming removed 1 base at V and 2 bases at J, with 9 bases between. The CDR3 region is CASSLEPGPYEQYF. CDR3 nucleotide sequence: TGTGCCAGCAGCTTAGAACCGGGTCCCTACGAGCAGTACTTC.